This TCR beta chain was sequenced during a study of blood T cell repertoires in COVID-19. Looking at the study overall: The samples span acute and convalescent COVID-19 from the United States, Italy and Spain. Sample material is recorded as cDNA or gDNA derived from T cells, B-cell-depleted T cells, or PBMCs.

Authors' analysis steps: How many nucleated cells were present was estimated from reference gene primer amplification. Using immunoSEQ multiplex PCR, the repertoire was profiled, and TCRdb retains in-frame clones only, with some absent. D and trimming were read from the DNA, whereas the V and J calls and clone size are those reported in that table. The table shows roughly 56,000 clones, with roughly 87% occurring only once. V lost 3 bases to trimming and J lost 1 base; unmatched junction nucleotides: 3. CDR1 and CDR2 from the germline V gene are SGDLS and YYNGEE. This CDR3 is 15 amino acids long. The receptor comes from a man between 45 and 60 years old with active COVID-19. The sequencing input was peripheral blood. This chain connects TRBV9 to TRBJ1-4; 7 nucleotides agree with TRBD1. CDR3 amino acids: CASSGGDRTNEKLFF. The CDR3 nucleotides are TGTGCCAGCAGCGGGGGGGACAGAACTAATGAAAAACTGTTTTTT.